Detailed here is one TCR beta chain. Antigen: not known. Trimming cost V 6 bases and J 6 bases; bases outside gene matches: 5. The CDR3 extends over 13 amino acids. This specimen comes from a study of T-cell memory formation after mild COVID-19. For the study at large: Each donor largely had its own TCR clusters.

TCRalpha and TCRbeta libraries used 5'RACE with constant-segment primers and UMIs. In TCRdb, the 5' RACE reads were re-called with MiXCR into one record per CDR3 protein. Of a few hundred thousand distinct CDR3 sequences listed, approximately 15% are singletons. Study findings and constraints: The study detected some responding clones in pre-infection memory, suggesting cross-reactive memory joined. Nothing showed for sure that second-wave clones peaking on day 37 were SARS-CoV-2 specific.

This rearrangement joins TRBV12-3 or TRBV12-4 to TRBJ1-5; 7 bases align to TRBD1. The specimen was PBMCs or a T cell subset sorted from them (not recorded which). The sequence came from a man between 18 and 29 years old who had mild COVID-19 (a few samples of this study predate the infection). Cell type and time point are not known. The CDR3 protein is CASSQQGSQPQHF. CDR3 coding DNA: TGTGCCAGCAGCCAACAGGGGAGTCAGCCCCAGCATTTT.